A single sample gave rise to the 24 T cell receptor beta chains below, sequenced in a study of spatial heterogeneity in lung cancer. General study points: How many expanded intratumoral alpha and beta TCRs were present tracked the tumor mutation count, which was a count of nonsynonymous mutations.

Via MiXCR, TCRdb re-called the 5' RACE reads, giving one row per CDR3 protein. The data hold fewer than 1,500 distinct CDR3 sequences, with about 24% observed a single time. Which antigens these TCRs recognize remains unknown. Documented time point: sample taken at primary tumor resection. The source material was lung tumor tissue, sampled at surgery. Receptors were obtained from a female donor with early-stage non-small cell lung cancer.

This clonotype is medium-sized. This chain joins TRBV19 and TRBJ1-2; D is unclear. The CDR3 is made up of 15 amino acids. CDR1 and CDR2 from the germline V gene are LNHDA and SQIVND (reference sequence). V lost 0 bases and J lost 4, with 12 bases in between. The CDR3 region is CASSIDHRSFYGYTF. In DNA, the CDR3 is TGTGCCAGTAGTATAGATCATCGCAGTTTCTATGGCTACACCTTC.

This clonotype ranks as medium-sized (0.01 to 0.1%). The chain combines TRBV7-3 with TRBJ2-7; D is undetermined. V gave up 1 base and J gave up 6 bases, with 10 bases separating them. Looked up from germline, CDR1 is SGHTA and CDR2 is FQGTGA. The length of the CDR3 is 13 residues. The CDR3 coding sequence is TGTGCCAGCAGCTTAAGCAGGTCGGGCGAGCAGTACTTC. It codes for CASSLSRSGEQYF. The variable domain in full, with the rest retrieved from reference TRBV7-3 and TRBJ2-7, is GAGVSQTPSNKVTEKGKYVELRCDPISGHTALYWYRQSLGQGPEFLIYFQGTGAADDSGLPNDRFFAVRPEGSVSTLKIQRTERGDSAVYLCASSLSRSGEQYFGPGTRLTVT.

This rearrangement joins TRBV5-5 to TRBJ1-1; maybe TRBD1 (5 bases). Germline CDR1 reads SGHKS; CDR2 reads YYEKEE (reference sequence). The CDR3 totals 13 residues. Between the trimmed V and J ends, which lost 4 bases and 2 bases, there was a span of 9 bases. The CDR3 DNA follows: TGTGCCAGCAGCCAAGGGGTAAACACTGAAGCTTTCTTT. Its translation: CASSQGVNTEAFF.

This chain joins TRBV12-3 or TRBV12-4 and TRBJ2-7, with D uncertain. The CDR3 covers 14 residues. V gave up 7 bases and J gave up 6 bases, with 19 bases separating them. This CDR3 is CASTPWGRGPEQYF. The CDR3 DNA reads as TGTGCCAGCACCCCATGGGGTCGTGGGCCCGAGCAGTACTTC.

Judged by abundance, this clonotype is medium-sized. The genes are TRBV9 and TRBJ1-4, with a tentative D call TRBD1 (5 bases). The CDR3 extends over 15 amino acids. Trimming pared 0 bases from V and 8 bases from J, leaving 14 bases between. Germline CDR1 SGDLS, CDR2 YYNGEE. The CDR3 DNA is TGTGCCAGCAGCGTAGGAAGGGGTTGGAACGAAAAACTGTTTTTT. Translated, it gives CASSVGRGWNEKLFF.

This clonotype is medium-sized by share. V and J are TRBV20-1 and TRBJ1-2; D call uncertain. Deletions cut 3 bases from V and 2 bases from J, with 7 bases between. There are 12 residues in the CDR3. Germline loops: CDR1 DFQATT, CDR2 SNEGSKA (reference sequence). CDR3 residues: CSASGINYGYTF. For the CDR3, the DNA is TGCAGTGCTAGTGGGATCAACTATGGCTACACCTTC.

By share of the sample, this clonotype is medium-sized. The chain is built from TRBV5-6 and TRBJ2-3; D remains unclear. This CDR3 is 13 amino acids long. Germline-derived CDR1 and CDR2 are SGHDT and YYEEEE. The V end was cut by 1 base, the J end by 1 base, with 4 bases between. The CDR3 nucleotides read TGTGCCAGCAGCTTGTTTCGCACAGATACGCAGTATTTT. It codes for CASSLFRTDTQYF.

This clonotype is medium-sized in the sample. The chain combines TRBV5-6 with TRBJ2-6; no reliable D call. V dropped 0 bases and J dropped 0 bases, with 7 bases sitting between them. The germline CDR1 and CDR2 sequences are SGHDT and YYEEEE. The CDR3 length is 16 residues. The CDR3, as DNA: TGTGCCAGCAGCTTGGGCACAGCCTCTGGGGCCAACGTCCTGACTTTC. Translation: CASSLGTASGANVLTF. The variable domain in full, with the rest retrieved from reference TRBV5-6 and TRBJ2-6, is DAGVTQSPTHLIKTRGQQVTLRCSPKSGHDTVSWYQQALGQGPQFIFQYYEEEERQRGNFPDRFSGHQFPNYSSELNVNALLLGDSALYLCASSLGTASGANVLTFGAGSRLTVL.

This clonotype has just a few counts. The chain has TRBV20-1 and TRBJ2-7, with D perhaps matching TRBD1 (6 bases). Trimming shortened V by 4 bases and J by 4 bases, and 20 bases separated the two germline ends. The CDR3 loop spans 15 amino acids. From germline, CDR1 is DFQATT and CDR2 SNEGSKA (reference sequence). In DNA, the CDR3 is TGCAGTGCTACCTCTCCGGGACAAGGATTGTACGAGCAGTACTTC. Amino acid sequence: CSATSPGQGLYEQYF.

In its sample, this clonotype is large. The CDR3 loop reads CASSLVAGLRGGEAFF. The CDR3 DNA is TGTGCCAGCAGCTTAGTGGCAGGCCTCAGAGGAGGTGAAGCTTTCTTT. The genes are TRBV7-6 and TRBJ1-1; D is undetermined. This CDR3 is 16 amino acids long. CDR1 is SGHVS, CDR2 FNYEAQ, per germline. V was clipped by 1 base and J by 7 bases, with 19 bases between them.

This clonotype is labeled as large. DNA for the CDR3: TGTGCCAGCAGTCCCCATGAGGGGGCGGTGGGTTACGAGCAGTACGTC. Translating gives CASSPHEGAVGYEQYV. V gene TRBV6-2 or TRBV6-3 combines with J gene TRBJ2-7; 7 bases agree with TRBD1. CDR1 and CDR2 from the germline V gene are MNHEY and SVGEGT. The CDR3 consists of 16 residues. V lost 5 bases to trimming and J lost 4 bases; unmatched junction nucleotides: 14.

This clonotype came up a few times. V usage is TRBV9 and J usage is TRBJ1-2; no reliable D call. The length of the CDR3 is 18 residues. V lost 0 bases and J 4 bases, leaving 22 bases between the germline ends. The V gene's germline CDR1 is SGDLS and CDR2 YYNGEE. This CDR3 is CASSVVDVGLSGSYGYTF. For the CDR3, the DNA is TGTGCCAGCAGCGTAGTAGATGTCGGCCTCTCGGGCTCCTATGGCTACACCTTC.

This clonotype is labeled large. V gene TRBV20-1 combines with J gene TRBJ2-1, with 8 bases aligning to TRBD2. J gave up 4 bases and V 0 bases, and 8 bases lay outside the gene matches. The V gene's germline CDR1 is DFQATT and CDR2 SNEGSKA (reference sequence). The length of the CDR3 is 16 residues. The chain's CDR3 is CSARDGNSGTYNEQFF. In DNA form, the CDR3 reads TGCAGTGCTAGAGATGGAAATAGCGGGACATACAATGAGCAGTTCTTC.

This clonotype was counted a few times. One end of the junction varies from germline; a read error may be responsible. This chain links TRBV5-6 with TRBJ1-5; no reliable D call. CDR1 and CDR2 from the germline V gene are SGHDT and YYEEEE. This CDR3 contains 14 residues. The CDR3, as DNA: TGTGCCAGCAGCAGGAGCAGGAGCAATCACCCCCAGCATTTT. Protein sequence: CASSRSRSNHPQHF.

This clonotype counts as large. The rearrangement uses TRBV2 and TRBJ2-2; the D is unclear. Trimming took off 4 bases at V and 6 bases at J, with 6 bases between the two ends. The germline gives CDR1 SNHLY, CDR2 FYNNEI. This CDR3 has 12 residues. Here the CDR3 reads CASSVYAGELFF. Written as DNA, the CDR3 is TGTGCCAGCAGTGTATACGCCGGGGAGCTGTTTTTT.

V gene TRBV12-3 or TRBV12-4 combines with J gene TRBJ1-4; TRBD1 aligns across 8 bases. This CDR3 has 13 amino acids. V shed 10 bases and J 4 bases; nucleotides not matched to a gene: 5. The CDR3 is CATSTGVNEKLFF. DNA for the CDR3: TGTGCCACCTCGACAGGGGTTAATGAAAAACTGTTTTTT.

The rearrangement joins TRBV7-2 to TRBJ1-1; no firm D call. CDR1 is SGHTA and CDR2 is FQGNSA in the germline V gene. The CDR3 has 14 residues. V was shortened by 3 bases and J by 6 bases, with 14 bases between the two germline ends. CDR3 nucleotide sequence: TGTGCCAGCAGCTTTGACGCCCCCCCGTCTGAAGCTTTCTTT. Its protein is CASSFDAPPSEAFF.

This clonotype is labeled as large (0.1 to 1%). The CDR3 region has the DNA TGTGCCAGCAGCCACCCGGGGGCCAGTGAGCAGTTCTTC. Translated: CASSHPGASEQFF. The V gene is TRBV19, the J gene TRBJ2-1; D is possibly TRBD1 or TRBD2 (6 bases each). The CDR3 length is 13 residues. Per germline, CDR1 LNHDA and CDR2 SQIVND (reference sequence). The V gene lost 9 bases and the J gene lost 9 bases, with 18 bases spanning the gap.

This clonotype is medium-sized (0.01 to 0.1%) within its sample. J is TRBJ2-3 and V is TRBV7-9; TRBD2 agrees at 12 bases. The CDR3 contains 14 residues. After removal of 5 bases from V and 7 bases from J, the junction contained 4 bases not matched to a gene. Per the germline V gene, CDR1 is SEHNR and CDR2 is FQNEAQ (reference sequence). The CDR3 region has the DNA TGTGCCAGCAGCCCCACTAGCGGGGGGAATACGCAGTATTTT. It yields the protein CASSPTSGGNTQYF.

This clonotype came up a few times. The chain joins TRBV7-9 to TRBJ1-4; possible D gene TRBD1, 6 bases. Germline values: CDR1 SEHNR, CDR2 FQNEAQ (reference sequence). The CDR3 spans 13 residues. The V end lost 7 bases, the J end lost 7 bases, and 13 bases lay between the germline ends. CDR3 nucleotide sequence: TGTGCCAGCAAAGGGGGGGCGGCTGAAAAACTGTTTTTT. Its protein product is CASKGGAAEKLFF.

This clonotype has just a few counts. The rearrangement joins TRBV6-1 to TRBJ2-7, with 7 positions matching TRBD1. This CDR3 is built from 12 residues. Germline assignment: CDR1 MNHNS and CDR2 SASEGT. V lost 10 bases and J lost 4; bases outside the gene matches: 7. The CDR3 loop is CATQGVWYEQYF. The CDR3 nucleotides are TGTGCCACCCAGGGGGTCTGGTACGAGCAGTACTTC.

In its sample, this clonotype ranks as medium-sized (0.01 to 0.1%). The chain links TRBV5-1 to TRBJ2-5, with 10 bases that match TRBD2. The V gene end was trimmed by 2 bases and the J gene end by 1 base; junction bases not matched to a gene: 2. Per the germline V gene, CDR1 is SGHRS and CDR2 is YFSETQ. The CDR3 consists of 15 residues. Written as DNA, the CDR3 is TGCGCCAGCAGCTTCCAGCGGGGGGGCCAAGAGACCCAGTACTTC. This gives the protein CASSFQRGGQETQYF.

The chain carries TRBV28 and TRBJ1-5; D gene unclear. The germline CDR1 and CDR2 sequences are MDHEN and SYDVKM. The CDR3 sequence is 11 residues long. V lost 5 bases and J 10 bases, leaving 9 bases between the germline ends. DNA for the CDR3: TGTGCCAGCAGTGGCAGGATTCCCCAGCATTTT. It yields the protein CASSGRIPQHF.

This clonotype is classed as medium-sized. The gene calls are TRBV6-1 and TRBJ1-1, with 9 bases lining up with TRBD1. CDR1 is MNHNS, CDR2 SASEGT, per germline. This CDR3 spans 14 amino acids. The V segment lost 1 base and the J segment 4 bases; nucleotides outside the gene matches: 1. CDR3: CASSEVGQGTEAFF. DNA of the CDR3: TGTGCCAGCAGTGAAGTGGGACAGGGCACTGAAGCTTTCTTT.